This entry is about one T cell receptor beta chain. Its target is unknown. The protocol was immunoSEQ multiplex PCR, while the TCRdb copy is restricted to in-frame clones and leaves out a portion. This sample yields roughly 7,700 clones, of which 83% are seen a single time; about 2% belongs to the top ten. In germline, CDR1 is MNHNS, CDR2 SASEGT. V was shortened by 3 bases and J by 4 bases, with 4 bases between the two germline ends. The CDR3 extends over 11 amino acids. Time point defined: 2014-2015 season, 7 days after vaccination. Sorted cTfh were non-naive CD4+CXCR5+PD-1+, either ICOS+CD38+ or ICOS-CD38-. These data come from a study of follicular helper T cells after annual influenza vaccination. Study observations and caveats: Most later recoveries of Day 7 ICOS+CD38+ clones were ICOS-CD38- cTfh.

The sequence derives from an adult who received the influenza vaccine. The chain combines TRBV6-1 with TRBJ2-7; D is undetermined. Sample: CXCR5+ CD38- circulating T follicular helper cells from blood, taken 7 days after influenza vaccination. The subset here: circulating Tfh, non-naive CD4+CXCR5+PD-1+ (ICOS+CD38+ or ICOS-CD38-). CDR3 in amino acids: CASSDGYEQYF. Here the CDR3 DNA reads TGTGCCAGCAGTGACGGGTACGAGCAGTACTTC.